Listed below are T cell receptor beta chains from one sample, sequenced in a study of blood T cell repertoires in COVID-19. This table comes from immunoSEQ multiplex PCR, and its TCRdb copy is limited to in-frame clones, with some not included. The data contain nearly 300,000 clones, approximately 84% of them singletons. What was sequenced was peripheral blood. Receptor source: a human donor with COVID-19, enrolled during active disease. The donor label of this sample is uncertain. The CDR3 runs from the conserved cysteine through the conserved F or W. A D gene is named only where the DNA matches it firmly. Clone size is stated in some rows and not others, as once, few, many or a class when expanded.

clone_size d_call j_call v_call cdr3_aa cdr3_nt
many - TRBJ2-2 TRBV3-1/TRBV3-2 CASSQGNGLNTGELFF TGTGCCAGCAGCCAAGGGAACGGGTTGAACACCGGGGAGCTGTTTTTT
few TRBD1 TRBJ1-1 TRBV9 CASSLFTGGDTEAFF TGTGCCAGCAGTTTATTCACAGGGGGTGACACTGAAGCTTTCTTT
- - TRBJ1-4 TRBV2 CASSMGLSDEKLFF TGTGCCAGCAGTATGGGCCTAAGTGATGAAAAACTGTTTTTT
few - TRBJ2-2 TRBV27 CASSLASRSAGELFF TGTGCCAGCAGTTTGGCCTCGAGGTCGGCCGGGGAGCTGTTTTTT
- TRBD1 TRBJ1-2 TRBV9 CASSFLPAYEGDRHYGYTF TGTGCCAGCAGCTTTCTTCCCGCGTACGAGGGGGACAGGCACTATGGCTACACCTTC
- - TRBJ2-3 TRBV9 CASSVNTGGDTDTQYF TGTGCCAGCAGTGTTAATACAGGGGGGGACACAGATACGCAGTATTTT
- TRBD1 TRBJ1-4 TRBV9 CASTGGQGINEKLFF TGTGCCAGTACAGGGGGGCAAGGAATTAATGAAAAACTGTTTTTT
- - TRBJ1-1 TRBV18 CASSPSVNTEAFF TGTGCCAGCTCACCCAGTGTTAACACTGAAGCTTTCTTT
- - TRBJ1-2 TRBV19 CASSIDNRNYGYTF TGTGCCAGTAGTATAGATAACAGAAACTATGGCTACACCTTC
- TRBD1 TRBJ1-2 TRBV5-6 CASSSPGQGNGYTF TGTGCCAGCAGCTCTCCGGGACAGGGTAACGGCTACACCTTC
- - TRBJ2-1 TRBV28 CASKEGYNEQFF TGTGCCAGCAAGGAGGGCTACAATGAGCAGTTCTTC